This entry lists 3 T cell receptor beta chains sequenced from one sample in a study of blood T cells in healthy people across ages. Then a second PCR, running roughly 7 to 12 cycles, was carried out with a sample-barcoded 5' primer and a J-beta primer mix. TCRdb passed the 5' RACE reads through MiXCR, listing each CDR3 protein once. The sample has roughly 800,000 distinct CDR3 sequences, more than 25% seen once. This sample was also put to use in a study of T cells of mothers and their children.

The specimen was blood. Source of these receptors: a boy aged 5-17 years in good health.

This clonotype came up a few times. This chain uses TRBV6-5 with TRBJ2-4; D is unclear. CDR1 is MNHEY, CDR2 SVGAGI, per germline. Deletions cut 0 bases from V and 0 bases from J, with 6 bases between. This CDR3 spans 15 amino acids. The CDR3 spells CASSYSILAKNIQYF. DNA for the CDR3: TGTGCCAGCAGTTACTCGATACTAGCCAAAAACATTCAGTACTTC.

V is TRBV5-1 and J is TRBJ1-4, with 8 bases identical to TRBD1. CDR1 is SGHRS and CDR2 is YFSETQ in the germline V gene. This CDR3 is built from 15 residues. After removal of 4 bases from V and 8 bases from J, the junction contained 10 bases not matched to a gene. The CDR3 loop is CASSPMDRVGEKLFF. CDR3 DNA sequence: TGCGCCAGCAGCCCGATGGACAGGGTCGGCGAAAAACTGTTTTTT.

This clonotype was seen only a few times. The J gene is TRBJ1-5, the V gene TRBV24-1; D may be TRBD1 (6 bases). The CDR3 contains 15 residues. CDR1 and CDR2 (germline): KGHDR, SFDVKD. V dropped 2 bases and J dropped 7 bases, with 14 bases sitting between them. DNA for the CDR3: TGTGCCACCAGTGATTGCCAGGACAGAGACCAGCCCCAGCATTTT. It translates to CATSDCQDRDQPQHF.